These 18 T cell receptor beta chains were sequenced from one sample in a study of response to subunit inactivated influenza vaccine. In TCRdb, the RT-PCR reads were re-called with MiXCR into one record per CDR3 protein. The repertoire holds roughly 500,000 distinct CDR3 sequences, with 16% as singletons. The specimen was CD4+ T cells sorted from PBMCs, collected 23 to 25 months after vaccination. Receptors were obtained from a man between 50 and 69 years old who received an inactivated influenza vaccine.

Here the CDR3 reads CASSVGTEAFF. The CDR3 DNA reads as TGTGCCAGCAGCGTAGGCACTGAAGCTTTCTTT. The V gene is TRBV21-1, the J gene TRBJ1-1. TRBV21-1 has pseudogene status. This CDR3 region has 11 residues.

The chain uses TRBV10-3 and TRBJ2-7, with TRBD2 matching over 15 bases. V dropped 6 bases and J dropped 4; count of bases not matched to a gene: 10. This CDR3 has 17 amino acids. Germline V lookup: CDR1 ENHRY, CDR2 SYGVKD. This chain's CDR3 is CAIRISVGLAGGYEQYF. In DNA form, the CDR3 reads TGTGCCATCAGGATAAGTGTCGGACTAGCGGGGGGGTACGAGCAGTACTTC.

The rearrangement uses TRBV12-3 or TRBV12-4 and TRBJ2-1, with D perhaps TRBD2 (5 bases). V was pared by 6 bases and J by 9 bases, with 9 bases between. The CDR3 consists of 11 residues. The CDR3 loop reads CASRQLGEQFF. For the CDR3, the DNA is TGTGCCAGCAGACAACTAGGTGAGCAGTTCTTC.

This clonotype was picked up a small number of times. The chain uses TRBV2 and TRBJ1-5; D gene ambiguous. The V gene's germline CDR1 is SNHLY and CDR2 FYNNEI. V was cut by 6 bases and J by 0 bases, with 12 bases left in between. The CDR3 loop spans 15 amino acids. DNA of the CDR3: TGTGCCAGCAGCCTAGAAATCCTTAGCAATCAGCCCCAGCATTTT. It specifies CASSLEILSNQPQHF.

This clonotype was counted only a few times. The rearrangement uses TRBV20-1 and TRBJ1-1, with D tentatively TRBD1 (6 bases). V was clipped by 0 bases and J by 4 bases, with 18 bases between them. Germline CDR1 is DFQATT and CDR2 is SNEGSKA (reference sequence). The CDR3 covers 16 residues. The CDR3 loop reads CSARDGFGGQSTEAFF. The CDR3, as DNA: TGCAGTGCTAGAGATGGTTTTGGGGGGCAGAGCACTGAAGCTTTCTTT.

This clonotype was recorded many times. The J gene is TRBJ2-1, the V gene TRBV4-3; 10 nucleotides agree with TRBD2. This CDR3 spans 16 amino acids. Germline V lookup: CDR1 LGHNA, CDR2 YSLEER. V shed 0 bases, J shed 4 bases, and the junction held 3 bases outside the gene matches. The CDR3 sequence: CASSQELAGAYNEQFF. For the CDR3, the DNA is TGCGCCAGCAGCCAAGAGCTAGCGGGAGCTTACAATGAGCAGTTCTTC.

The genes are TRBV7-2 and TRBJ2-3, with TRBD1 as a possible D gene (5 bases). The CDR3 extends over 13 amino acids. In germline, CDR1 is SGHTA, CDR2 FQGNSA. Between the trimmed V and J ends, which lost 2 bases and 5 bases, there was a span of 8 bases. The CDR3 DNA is TGTGCCAGCAGCTTAAACCAGGGAGATACGCAGTATTTT. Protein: CASSLNQGDTQYF.

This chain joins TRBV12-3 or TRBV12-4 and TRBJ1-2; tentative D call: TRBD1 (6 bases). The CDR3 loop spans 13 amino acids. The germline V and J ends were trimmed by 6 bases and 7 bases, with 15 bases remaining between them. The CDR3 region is CASSSQGSLGYTF. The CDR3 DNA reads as TGTGCCAGCAGCTCTCAGGGGAGTCTTGGCTACACCTTC.

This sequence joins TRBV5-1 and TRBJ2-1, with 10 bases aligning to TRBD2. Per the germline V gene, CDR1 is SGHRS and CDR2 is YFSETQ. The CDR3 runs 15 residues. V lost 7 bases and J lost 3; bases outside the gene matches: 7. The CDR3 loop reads CASAIAGGLYNEQFF. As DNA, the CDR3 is TGCGCCAGCGCTATAGCGGGGGGACTCTACAATGAGCAGTTCTTC.

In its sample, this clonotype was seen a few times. CDR3 sequence reads: CASSLTLQGADTQYF. CDR3 nucleotide sequence: TGTGCCAGCAGTCTTACGTTACAGGGTGCAGATACGCAGTATTTT. J is TRBJ2-3 and V is TRBV12-3 or TRBV12-4, with D possibly TRBD1 on 6 matching bases. Trimming shortened V by 5 bases and J by 4 bases, and 16 bases separated the two germline ends. This CDR3 is built from 15 residues.

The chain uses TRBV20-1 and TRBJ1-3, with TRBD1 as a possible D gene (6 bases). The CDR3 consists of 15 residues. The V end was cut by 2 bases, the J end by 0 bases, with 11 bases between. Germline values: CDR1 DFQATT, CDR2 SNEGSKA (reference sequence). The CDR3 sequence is CSARSLDSSGNTIYF. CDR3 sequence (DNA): TGCAGTGCTAGATCTCTGGACAGCTCTGGAAACACCATATATTTT.

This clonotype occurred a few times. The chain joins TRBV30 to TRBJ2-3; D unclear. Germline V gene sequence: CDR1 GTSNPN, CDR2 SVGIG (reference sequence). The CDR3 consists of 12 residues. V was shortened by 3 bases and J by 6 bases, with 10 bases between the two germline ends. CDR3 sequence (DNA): TGTGCCTGGAGGTCCCGTATGGATACGCAGTATTTT. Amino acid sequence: CAWRSRMDTQYF.

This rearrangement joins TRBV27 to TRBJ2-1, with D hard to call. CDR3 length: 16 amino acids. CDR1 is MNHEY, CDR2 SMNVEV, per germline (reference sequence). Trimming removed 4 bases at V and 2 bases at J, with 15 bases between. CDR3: CASSSPPRRAYNEQFF. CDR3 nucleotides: TGTGCCAGCAGTTCACCCCCTCGAAGGGCCTACAATGAGCAGTTCTTC.

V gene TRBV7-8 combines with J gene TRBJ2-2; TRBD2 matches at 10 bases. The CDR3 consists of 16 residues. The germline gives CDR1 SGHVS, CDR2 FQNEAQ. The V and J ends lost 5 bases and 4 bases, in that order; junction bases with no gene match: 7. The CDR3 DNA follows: TGTGCCAGCAGCCAGCCCGGGACTAGCGCCACCGGGGAGCTGTTTTTT. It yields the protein CASSQPGTSATGELFF. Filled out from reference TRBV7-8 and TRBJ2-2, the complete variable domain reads GAGVSQSPRYKVAKRGQDVALRCDPISGHVSLFWYQQALGQGPEFLTYFQNEAQLDKSGLPSDRFFAERPEGSVSTLKIQRTQQEDSAVYLCASSQPGTSATGELFFGEGSRLTVL.

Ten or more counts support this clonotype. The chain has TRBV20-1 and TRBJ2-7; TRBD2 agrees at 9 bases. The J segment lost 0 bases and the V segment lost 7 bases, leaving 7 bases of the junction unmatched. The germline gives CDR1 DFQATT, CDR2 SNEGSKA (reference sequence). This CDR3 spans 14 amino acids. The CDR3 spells CSGLVSGSSYEQYF. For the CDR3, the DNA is TGCAGTGGTCTAGTTAGCGGGAGCTCCTACGAGCAGTACTTC.

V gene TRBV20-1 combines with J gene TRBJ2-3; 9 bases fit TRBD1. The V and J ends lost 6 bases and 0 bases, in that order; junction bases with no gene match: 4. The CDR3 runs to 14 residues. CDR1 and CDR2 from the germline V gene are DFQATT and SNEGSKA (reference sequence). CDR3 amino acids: CSAKDRGSTDTQYF. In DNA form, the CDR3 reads TGCAGTGCAAAGGACAGGGGAAGCACAGATACGCAGTATTTT.

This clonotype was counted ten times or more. The CDR3 here is CAWSFGGRVGQPQHF. The CDR3 DNA is TGTGCCTGGAGCTTCGGAGGCAGGGTTGGTCAGCCCCAGCATTTT. V is TRBV30 and J is TRBJ1-5; TRBD1 is a possible D gene (5 bases). Germline CDR1 reads GTSNPN; CDR2 reads SVGIG (reference sequence). The CDR3 spans 15 residues. Trimming shortened V by 3 bases and J by 6 bases, and 18 bases separated the two germline ends.

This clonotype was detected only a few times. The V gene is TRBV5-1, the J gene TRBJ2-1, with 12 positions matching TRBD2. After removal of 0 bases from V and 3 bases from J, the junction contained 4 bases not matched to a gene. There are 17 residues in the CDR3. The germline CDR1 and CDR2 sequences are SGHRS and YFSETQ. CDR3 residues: CASSLELAGGFYNEQFF. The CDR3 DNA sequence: TGCGCCAGCAGCTTGGAACTAGCGGGGGGCTTCTACAATGAGCAGTTCTTC.